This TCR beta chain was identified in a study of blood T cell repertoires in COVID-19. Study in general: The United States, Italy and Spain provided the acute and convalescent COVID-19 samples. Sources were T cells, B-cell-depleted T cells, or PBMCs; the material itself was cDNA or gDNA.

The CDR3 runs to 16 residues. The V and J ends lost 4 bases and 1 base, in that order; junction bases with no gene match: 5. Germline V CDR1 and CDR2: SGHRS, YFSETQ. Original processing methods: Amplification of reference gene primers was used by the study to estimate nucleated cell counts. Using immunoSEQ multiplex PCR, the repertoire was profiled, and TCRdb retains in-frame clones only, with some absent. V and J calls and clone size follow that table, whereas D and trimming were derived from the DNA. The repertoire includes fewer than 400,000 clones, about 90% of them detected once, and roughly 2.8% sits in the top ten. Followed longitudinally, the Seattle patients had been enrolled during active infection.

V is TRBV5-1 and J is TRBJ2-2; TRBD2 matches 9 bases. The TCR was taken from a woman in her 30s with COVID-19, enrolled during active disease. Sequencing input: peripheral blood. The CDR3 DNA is TGCGCCAGCAGCCCCGGGACTAGCCGGAACACCGGGGAGCTGTTTTTT. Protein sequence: CASSPGTSRNTGELFF.